The 9 T cell receptor beta chains below come from one sample, sequenced in a study of blood T cell repertoires in COVID-19. Profiled with immunoSEQ multiplex PCR; TCRdb holds only in-frame clones, not every one. The table records roughly 300,000 clones, 90% of them present only once. The sample taken for sequencing was PBMCs or T cells enriched from blood (not recorded which). These receptors were collected from a woman between 25 and 40 years old who had recovered from COVID-19.

The sample holds one count of this clone. The chain employs TRBV15 and TRBJ2-1, with TRBD2 matching over 14 bases. CDR3 size: 20 residues. Losses at the gene ends were 4 bases for V and 4 bases for J; bases not matched to a gene: 15. The germline CDR1 and CDR2 sequences are LNHNV and YYDKDF (reference sequence). The CDR3 nucleotides read TGTGCCACCAGCACTCCTCCGACTAGCGGGAGGGCGGTCCTGTACAATGAGCAGTTCTTC. Protein sequence: CATSTPPTSGRAVLYNEQFF.

The chain employs TRBV7-9 and TRBJ1-1; D call uncertain. CDR3 length: 15 residues. Trimming left V 1 base short and J 4 bases short, with 13 bases between. Germline CDR1 reads SEHNR; CDR2 reads FQNEAQ (reference sequence). This CDR3 is CASSLVTGWTTEAFF. The CDR3 DNA follows: TGTGCCAGCAGCTTAGTCACGGGGTGGACCACTGAAGCTTTCTTT.

This chain connects TRBV12-3 or TRBV12-4 to TRBJ1-3, with D perhaps TRBD1 (6 bases). V lost 7 bases and J 1 base, leaving 8 bases between the germline ends. This CDR3 is built from 13 residues. CDR3 in amino acids: CASTTGSGNTIYF. In DNA form, the CDR3 reads TGTGCCAGCACCACAGGGTCTGGAAACACCATATATTTT.

The chain carries TRBV5-1 and TRBJ1-2, with 8 bases matching TRBD1. The junction had 8 bases not matched to a gene; V was cut back by 4 bases and J by 0 bases. This CDR3 spans 16 amino acids. CDR1 is SGHRS and CDR2 is YFSETQ in the germline V gene. The CDR3 protein is CASSPDRGRANYGYTF. Written as DNA, the CDR3 is TGCGCCAGCAGCCCCGACAGGGGAAGAGCTAACTATGGCTACACCTTC.

This CDR3 is CASSFMGRGEKLFF. The CDR3 DNA reads as TGTGCCAGCAGTTTTATGGGAAGGGGTGAAAAACTGTTTTTT. V usage is TRBV28 and J usage is TRBJ1-4, with TRBD1 as a possible D gene (5 bases). Trimming pared 3 bases from V and 7 bases from J, leaving 12 bases between. The CDR3 has 14 amino acids. The V gene's germline CDR1 is MDHEN and CDR2 SYDVKM.

The genes are TRBV7-2 and TRBJ2-6; TRBD2 might be the D (6 bases). CDR3 length equals 19 residues. Trimming pared 0 bases from V and 1 base from J, leaving 16 bases between. Germline V gene data show CDR1 as SGHTA and CDR2 as FQGNSA. The CDR3 region has the DNA TGTGCCAGCAGCTTAGCGGGAGGATACGCCCTATCTGGGGCCAACGTCCTGACTTTC. Its protein product is CASSLAGGYALSGANVLTF.

The genes are TRBV28 and TRBJ2-1, with 9 nucleotides matching TRBD2. CDR1 and CDR2 from the germline V gene are MDHEN and SYDVKM. With V trimmed by 3 bases and J by 3 bases, 9 bases remained unmatched. The CDR3 sequence is 17 residues long. CDR3 sequence reads: CASSFDSGSYFYNEQFF. In nucleotides, the CDR3 is TGTGCCAGCAGTTTTGATAGCGGGAGTTATTTCTACAATGAGCAGTTCTTC.

The V and J genes are TRBV10-3 and TRBJ1-1, with 9 bases matching TRBD1. Germline V lookup: CDR1 ENHRY, CDR2 SYGVKD. J gave up 5 bases and V 7 bases, and 5 bases lay outside the gene matches. The CDR3 is 13 amino acids. CDR3 in amino acids: CAIKGQGETEAFF. For the CDR3, the DNA is TGTGCCATCAAGGGACAGGGAGAGACTGAAGCTTTCTTT.

The genes are TRBV4-1 and TRBJ2-3; 10 bases match TRBD2. The CDR3 extends over 16 amino acids. Germline CDR1 reads MGHRA; CDR2 reads YSYEKL. J gave up 1 base and V 1 base, and 2 bases lay outside the gene matches. The CDR3 bases are TGCGCCAGCAGCCAAGTGCTAGCGGGAGGCACAGATACGCAGTATTTT. Translated: CASSQVLAGGTDTQYF.